A single sample gave rise to the 25 T cell receptor beta chains below, sequenced in a study of blood T cell repertoires in COVID-19. Clones were read by immunoSEQ multiplex PCR, and TCRdb kept only the in-frame ones, dropping some. The data show 300,000 to 400,000 clones, around nine tenths seen once. Specimen: PBMCs or T cells enriched from blood (not recorded which). These receptor sequences come from a woman aged 25 to 39 who had been exposed to COVID-19.

This clone occurred once. The chain combines TRBV6-6 with TRBJ1-5; 7 positions match TRBD1. Trimming at V came to 7 bases and at J to 6 bases, leaving 6 bases not matched to a gene. Germline-derived CDR1 and CDR2 are MNHNY and SVGAGI (reference sequence). The CDR3 covers 13 residues. The CDR3 nucleotides read TGTGCCAGCAACATACAGGGGAGTCAGCCCCAGCATTTT. Residues: CASNIQGSQPQHF.

The chain carries TRBV10-3 and TRBJ1-5; 8 positions match TRBD1. With 4 bases clipped from V and 2 bases from J, the junction kept 7 bases outside the gene matches. Germline V gene data show CDR1 as ENHRY and CDR2 as SYGVKD. The CDR3 loop spans 16 amino acids. CDR3 DNA sequence: TGTGCCATCAGTGCAACCGGGACAGGAGGCAATCAGCCCCAGCATTTT. Amino acids: CAISATGTGGNQPQHF.

V usage is TRBV18 and J usage is TRBJ1-1; 8 nucleotides align to TRBD1. Germline V gene sequence: CDR1 KGHSH, CDR2 LQKENI. V lost 4 bases, J lost 11 bases, and 15 bases stayed unmatched. The CDR3 is made up of 15 amino acids. CDR3 amino acids: CASSRGQGIGMRAFF. The CDR3 nucleotides are TGTGCCAGCTCACGAGGACAGGGAATTGGGATGCGGGCTTTCTTT.

The CDR3 region is CATRPAGESDTQYF. Written as DNA, the CDR3 is TGTGCCACCCGTCCAGCGGGGGAGTCAGATACGCAGTATTTT. V gene TRBV24-1 combines with J gene TRBJ2-3, with 8 bases that match TRBD2. The CDR3 has 14 amino acids. Germline CDR1 is KGHDR and CDR2 is SFDVKD. Trimming cost V 9 bases and J 4 bases; bases outside gene matches: 8.

V is TRBV6-5 and J is TRBJ2-1; TRBD2 might be the D (6 bases). The CDR3 length is 11 residues. Germline assignment: CDR1 MNHEY and CDR2 SVGAGI. Between the trimmed V and J ends, which lost 7 bases and 13 bases, there was a span of 14 bases. CDR3 sequence reads: CASTYAGLQFF. The CDR3 DNA reads as TGTGCCAGCACCTACGCGGGACTTCAGTTCTTC.

V gene TRBV12-3 or TRBV12-4 combines with J gene TRBJ1-1; no clear D gene. The V and J ends lost 10 bases and 2 bases respectively, with 14 bases between them. The CDR3 length is 13 residues. CDR3 nucleotides: TGTGCCATCTCCGCACTAACCAACACTGAAGCTTTCTTT. Translated: CAISALTNTEAFF.

The V gene is TRBV12-3 or TRBV12-4, the J gene TRBJ1-2, with D maybe TRBD1 (5 bases). The length of the CDR3 is 13 residues. Trimming removed 3 bases at V and 7 bases at J, with 12 bases between. CDR3 sequence reads: CASSFRGYRGYTF. The CDR3 DNA reads TGTGCCAGCAGTTTCCGGGGGTACCGTGGCTACACCTTC.

This sequence joins TRBV5-6 and TRBJ2-7, with 10 bases aligning to TRBD1. CDR1 and CDR2 from the germline V gene are SGHDT and YYEEEE. Trimming took 1 base from V and 2 from J; bases not matched to a gene: 6. This CDR3 contains 16 residues. This CDR3 reads CASSLPRDRGAYEQYF. CDR3 in DNA: TGTGCCAGCAGCTTGCCCCGGGACAGGGGCGCCTACGAGCAGTACTTC.

CDR3 bases: TGTGCCAGCAGCTTAGTAGTGAAGGGGCGAGAGCCCCAGCATTTT. Translation: CASSLVVKGREPQHF. The chain couples TRBV7-2 to TRBJ1-5; D is perhaps TRBD1 (5 bases). The CDR3 runs to 15 residues. Trimming shortened V by 1 base and J by 8 bases, and 15 bases separated the two germline ends. CDR1 is SGHTA and CDR2 is FQGNSA in the germline V gene.

The V call is TRBV7-8, the J call TRBJ1-5; D might be TRBD1 (5 bases). Germline V gene sequence: CDR1 SGHVS, CDR2 FQNEAQ. The CDR3 extends over 16 amino acids. V lost 5 bases, J lost 0 bases, and 14 bases lay in between. DNA of the CDR3: TGTGCCAGCAGCCTCCCGGGGGGGTATAGCAATCAGCCCCAGCATTTT. This sequence encodes CASSLPGGYSNQPQHF.

The chain has TRBV2 and TRBJ1-6, with 7 nucleotides matching TRBD1. The CDR3 runs 13 residues. V gave up 4 bases and J gave up 13 bases; unmatched junction bases: 7. From germline, CDR1 is SNHLY and CDR2 FYNNEI. The CDR3 DNA reads TGTGCCAGCAGTGCTATCGAAGGGGGCCCCCTCCACTTT. The encoded protein is CASSAIEGGPLHF.

The chain uses TRBV2 and TRBJ1-3; D is possibly TRBD1 (5 bases). Trimming stripped 3 bases from V and 0 bases from J, with 6 bases between. This CDR3 is built from 14 residues. Germline lookup yields CDR1 SNHLY and CDR2 FYNNEI. The CDR3: CASSDRASGNTIYF. The CDR3 coding sequence is TGTGCCAGCAGTGACAGGGCCTCTGGAAACACCATATATTTT.

This chain joins TRBV19 and TRBJ1-1, with 7 nucleotides matching TRBD1. The CDR3 totals 14 residues. Germline V lookup: CDR1 LNHDA, CDR2 SQIVND (reference sequence). J was trimmed by 3 bases and V by 5 bases; bases with no gene match: 6. For the CDR3, the DNA is TGTGCCAGTAGTCCCGTACAGGGGCACACTGAAGCTTTCTTT. Encoded protein: CASSPVQGHTEAFF. Full variable domain (missing parts from reference TRBV19 and TRBJ1-1): DGGITQSPKYLFRKEGQNVTLSCEQNLNHDAMYWYRQDPGQGLRLIYYSQIVNDFQKGDIAEGYSVSREKKESFPLTVTSAQKNPTAFYLCASSPVQGHTEAFFGQGTRLTVV.

The chain uses TRBV13 and TRBJ2-1, with TRBD2 matching over 8 bases. The V segment lost 5 bases and the J segment 2 bases; nucleotides outside the gene matches: 2. Germline CDR1 PRHDT, CDR2 FYEKMQ (reference sequence). The CDR3 loop spans 14 amino acids. Written as DNA, the CDR3 is TGTGCCAGCAGCCGGCGGGAGGCCTACAATGAGCAGTTCTTC. Encoded protein: CASSRREAYNEQFF.

The J gene is TRBJ1-5, the V gene TRBV9, with TRBD1 matching over 7 bases. Germline CDR1 and CDR2: SGDLS and YYNGEE. The CDR3 is made up of 13 amino acids. V lost 7 bases, J lost 5 bases, and 6 bases stayed unmatched. The CDR3 sequence is CASGGTADQPQHF. The CDR3 coding sequence is TGTGCCAGCGGGGGGACAGCGGATCAGCCCCAGCATTTT.

The chain couples TRBV18 to TRBJ1-1, with D perhaps TRBD1 (5 bases). Germline loops: CDR1 KGHSH, CDR2 LQKENI. This CDR3 has 14 residues. The germline V and J ends were trimmed by 2 bases and 1 base, with 8 bases remaining between them. The CDR3 nucleotides are TGTGCCAGCTCACCAGCAGGGTCGAACACTGAAGCTTTCTTT. As protein: CASSPAGSNTEAFF.

The chain combines TRBV7-8 with TRBJ2-7, with D perhaps matching TRBD2 (5 bases). Trimming stripped 8 bases from V and 8 bases from J, with 16 bases between. This CDR3 has 12 amino acids. CDR1 and CDR2 (germline): SGHVS, FQNEAQ. CDR3 nucleotides: TGTGCCAGCTCCTCGAGGGTGGCACAGCAGTACTTC. It yields the protein CASSSRVAQQYF.

The rearrangement uses TRBV5-1 and TRBJ2-1; 9 positions match TRBD2. Germline V gene lookup returns CDR1 SGHRS and CDR2 YFSETQ. CDR3 size: 16 residues. Trimming removed 0 bases from V and 3 bases from J; junction bases left unmatched: 4. The CDR3 coding sequence is TGCGCCAGCAGCTTGGGCGGGGGGGAGTACTACAATGAGCAGTTCTTC. Translating it yields CASSLGGGEYYNEQFF.

CDR3 nucleotides: TGTGCCAGCAGTGATCCGGTGGAAAAACTGTTTTTT. The encoded protein is CASSDPVEKLFF. The gene calls are TRBV25-1 and TRBJ1-4; D unresolved. This CDR3 spans 12 amino acids. Germline V gene sequence: CDR1 MGHDK, CDR2 SYGVNS. V dropped 3 bases and J dropped 8 bases, with 7 bases sitting between them. The complete variable domain, with remaining parts taken from reference TRBV25-1 and TRBJ1-4, reads EADIYQTPRYLVIGTGKKITLECSQTMGHDKMYWYQQDPGMELHLIHYSYGVNSTEKGDLSSESTVSRIRTEHFPLTLESARPSHTSQYLCASSDPVEKLFFGSGTQLSVL.

This clone was observed a single time. The chain uses TRBV11-2 and TRBJ1-4; D remains ambiguous. Germline V CDR1 and CDR2: SGHAT, FQNNGV. The V end lost 8 bases, the J end lost 6 bases, and 10 bases lay between the germline ends. The CDR3 consists of 12 residues. The CDR3 region has the DNA TGTGCCAGCCCGGTTGGTGATGAAAAACTGTTTTTT. This translates into CASPVGDEKLFF.

The V and J genes are TRBV7-7 and TRBJ2-5; 13 nucleotides agree with TRBD2. The CDR3 loop spans 17 amino acids. The ends lost 5 bases at V and 5 bases at J; junction bases unmatched: 11. CDR1 and CDR2 (germline): SSHAT, FNYEAQ (reference sequence). Here the CDR3 DNA reads TGTGCCAGCAGCCCCGAGACTAGCGGGGGGCCGGGGGAGACCCAGTACTTC. Protein product: CASSPETSGGPGETQYF.

This chain connects TRBV18 to TRBJ1-1, with a possible D match to TRBD1 (6 bases). V was trimmed by 3 bases and J by 4 bases, leaving 12 bases between them. CDR1 is KGHSH and CDR2 is LQKENI in the germline V gene. The CDR3 extends over 14 amino acids. The CDR3 DNA is TGTGCCAGCTCACCCTCGACAGGACCCACTGAAGCTTTCTTT. It is translated as CASSPSTGPTEAFF.

The genes are TRBV7-9 and TRBJ1-1; D is perhaps TRBD1 (5 bases). CDR1 is SEHNR, CDR2 FQNEAQ, per germline (reference sequence). The length of the CDR3 is 17 residues. V lost 4 bases to trimming and J lost 6 bases, with 24 bases between them. The CDR3: CASSSNLKEGLRAEAFF. The CDR3 nucleotides are TGTGCCAGCAGCTCCAACCTAAAGGAGGGGTTAAGGGCTGAAGCTTTCTTT. Based on the CDR3 plus reference TRBV7-9 and TRBJ1-1, the full variable domain is DTGVSQNPRHKITKRGQNVTFRCDPISEHNRLYWYRQTLGQGPEFLTYFQNEAQLEKSRLLSDRFSAERPKGSFSTLEIQRTEQGDSAMYLCASSSNLKEGLRAEAFFGQGTRLTVV.

V is TRBV4-1 and J is TRBJ2-5, with D possibly being TRBD1 (6 bases). With 2 bases removed from V and 3 bases from J, the gap between germline ends came to 19 bases. Germline loops: CDR1 MGHRA, CDR2 YSYEKL. This CDR3 is built from 17 residues. CDR3 protein: CASSQSYRQVREETQYF. The CDR3 DNA is TGCGCCAGCAGCCAATCATACCGACAGGTACGGGAAGAGACCCAGTACTTC.

The rearrangement joins TRBV6-2 or TRBV6-3 to TRBJ2-1, with 12 bases fitting TRBD2. The V gene's germline CDR1 is MNHEY and CDR2 SVGEGT. The CDR3 runs 16 residues. V shed 1 base, J shed 7 bases, and the junction held 5 bases outside the gene matches. For the CDR3, the DNA is TGTGCCAGCAGTTACTGGGCTAGCGGGGGGGCTAATGAGCAGTTCTTC. Its protein product is CASSYWASGGANEQFF.